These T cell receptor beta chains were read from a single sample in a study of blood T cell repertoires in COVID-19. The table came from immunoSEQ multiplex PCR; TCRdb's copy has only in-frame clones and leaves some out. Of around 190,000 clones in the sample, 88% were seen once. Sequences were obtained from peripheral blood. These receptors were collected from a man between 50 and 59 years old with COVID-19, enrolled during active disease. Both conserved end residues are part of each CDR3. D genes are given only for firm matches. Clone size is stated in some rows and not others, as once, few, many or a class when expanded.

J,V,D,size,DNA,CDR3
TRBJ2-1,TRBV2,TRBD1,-,TGTGCCAGCAGGGCTTACGGACAGGGGTATGAGCAGTTCTTC,CASRAYGQGYEQFF
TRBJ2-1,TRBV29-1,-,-,TGCAGCGCCCTGGACTCCCCCTCAGAGCAGTTCTTC,CSALDSPSEQFF
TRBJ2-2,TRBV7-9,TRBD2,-,TGTGCCAGCAGCCGGACTAGCGGGAGGGAAAACACCGGGGAGCTGTTTTTT,CASSRTSGRENTGELFF
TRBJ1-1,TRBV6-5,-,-,TGTGCCAGCACTCGAGGATTGAACACTGAAGCTTTCTTT,CASTRGLNTEAFF
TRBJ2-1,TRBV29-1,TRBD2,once,TGCAGCGTTGGAGGGGCTAGCGGGAGCTCCTACAATGAGCAGTTCTTC,CSVGGASGSSYNEQFF
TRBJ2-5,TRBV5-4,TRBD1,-,TGTGCCAGCAGCTCACAGGGGGCTATTGAGACCCAGTACTTC,CASSSQGAIETQYF
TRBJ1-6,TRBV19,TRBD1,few,TGTGCCAGTAGCTCGGTGTCAGGGGGCCCGAATTCACCCCTCCACTTT,CASSSVSGGPNSPLHF
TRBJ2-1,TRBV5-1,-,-,TGCGCCAGCAGCTTGTTACAAATCAATGAGCAGTTCTTC,CASSLLQINEQFF
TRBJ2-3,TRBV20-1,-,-,TGCAGTGCTAGTTTTAGCCGACGCACAGATACGCAGTATTTT,CSASFSRRTDTQYF
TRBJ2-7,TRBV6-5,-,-,TGTGCCAGCGGCGACATAAACTACGAGCAGTACTTC,CASGDINYEQYF
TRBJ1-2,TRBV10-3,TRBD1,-,TGTGCCATCAGTGTGGACAGGAACTATGGCTACACCTTC,CAISVDRNYGYTF
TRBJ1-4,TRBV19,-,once,TGTGCCAGTAGTTCCGGACAGAAGTCTAATGAAAAACTGTTTTTT,CASSSGQKSNEKLFF
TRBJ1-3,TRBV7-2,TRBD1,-,TGTGCCAGCAGCCAAGGGGGCCCCTCTGGAAACACCATATATTTT,CASSQGGPSGNTIYF
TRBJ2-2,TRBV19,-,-,TGTGCCAGTAGTATAGCTAGAGGGTTCGCGAACACCGGGGAGCTGTTTTTT,CASSIARGFANTGELFF
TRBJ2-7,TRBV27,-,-,TGTGCCAGCAGTTATTCGCGACACAGCTCCTACGAGCAGTACTTC,CASSYSRHSSYEQYF
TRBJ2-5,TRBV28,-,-,TGTGCCAGCAGTACGTGGACAGAACAAGAGACCCAGTACTTC,CASSTWTEQETQYF
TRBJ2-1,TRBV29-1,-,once,TGCAGCGTCCGGGACACTGGGATGAATGAGCAGTTCTTC,CSVRDTGMNEQFF
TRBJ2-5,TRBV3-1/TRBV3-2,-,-,TGTGCCAGCAGCCAAAACTTGACTCCCGAAGAGACCCAGTACTTC,CASSQNLTPEETQYF
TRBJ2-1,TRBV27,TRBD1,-,TGTGCCAGCGGACCAGGGGGCATGAATGAGCAGTTCTTC,CASGPGGMNEQFF
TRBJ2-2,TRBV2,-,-,TGTGCCAGCAGTGAGCAGGGGCTCAACACCGGGGAGCTGTTTTTT,CASSEQGLNTGELFF
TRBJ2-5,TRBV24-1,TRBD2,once,TGTGCCACCAGTCCGGCGGGAGGTATGGAGACCCAGTACTTC,CATSPAGGMETQYF
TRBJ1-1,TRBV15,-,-,TGTGCCACCAGCAGCTCATCGAGTCAAGAAGCTTTCTTT,CATSSSSSQEAFF
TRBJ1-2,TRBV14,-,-,TGTGCCAGCAGCCAAGGAGCTATACGGGGCTACACCTTC,CASSQGAIRGYTF
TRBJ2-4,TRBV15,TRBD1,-,TGTGCCACCAGCAGAGACTTGACAGGGGCCAAAAACATTCAGTACTTC,CATSRDLTGAKNIQYF
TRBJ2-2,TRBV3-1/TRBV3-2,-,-,TGTGCCAGCAGCCCCCAGGGGTTAGGGAACACCGGGGAGCTGTTTTTT,CASSPQGLGNTGELFF
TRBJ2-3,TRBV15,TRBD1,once,TGTGCCACCAGCAGAGCTGGACAGGGTAGCACAGATACGCAGTATTTT,CATSRAGQGSTDTQYF
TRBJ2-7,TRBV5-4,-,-,TGTGCCAGCAGCTTGGCGGGGTCCTACGAGCAGTACTTC,CASSLAGSYEQYF
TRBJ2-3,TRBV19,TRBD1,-,TGTGCCAGTAGTATAGCCCGGGACAGACCAGATACGCAGTATTTT,CASSIARDRPDTQYF
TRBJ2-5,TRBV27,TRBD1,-,TGTGCCAGCAGTTTCCAGGGACAGGGGGCAGGGGAGACCCAGTACTTC,CASSFQGQGAGETQYF
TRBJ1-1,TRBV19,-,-,TGTGCCAGTAAAGCCGGGACACTAGCGTTGGGCACTGAAGCTTTCTTT,CASKAGTLALGTEAFF
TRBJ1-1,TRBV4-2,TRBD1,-,TGTGCCAGCAGCCAAGGAGACAGGGGCCCCCGTAACACTGAAGCTTTCTTT,CASSQGDRGPRNTEAFF
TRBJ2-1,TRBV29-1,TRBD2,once,TGCAGCGTTGTGGGTAGCGGGAGGGCATCCTACAATGAGCAGTTCTTC,CSVVGSGRASYNEQFF
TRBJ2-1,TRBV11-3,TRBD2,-,TGTGCCAGCAGCTTAGCGGGGGGACCTTACAATGAGCAGTTCTTC,CASSLAGGPYNEQFF
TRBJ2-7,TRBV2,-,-,TGTGCCAGCGGCAGGGGTACCCACGAGCAGTACTTC,CASGRGTHEQYF
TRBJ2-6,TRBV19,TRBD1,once,TGTGCCAGTAATCCCCAGTGGGGGACAGGGGGTAAATCTGGGGCCAACGTCCTGACTTTC,CASNPQWGTGGKSGANVLTF
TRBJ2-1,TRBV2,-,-,TGTGCCAGCAGTGAAGGGACATTCTCCTACAATGAGCAGTTCTTC,CASSEGTFSYNEQFF
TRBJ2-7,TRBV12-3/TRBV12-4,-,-,TGTGCCAGCAGTTTATACAAGACATACGAGCAGTACTTC,CASSLYKTYEQYF
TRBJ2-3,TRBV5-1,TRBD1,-,TGCGCCAGCAGGAAGGGACAGGGTGGTATCACAGATACGCAGTATTTT,CASRKGQGGITDTQYF
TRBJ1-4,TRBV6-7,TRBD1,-,TGTGCCAGCAGTGACAGGGGGCGGGAAGTTAATGAAAAACTGTTTTTT,CASSDRGREVNEKLFF
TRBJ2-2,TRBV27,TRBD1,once,TGTGCCAGCAGTTCTCCTGACAGGGAAGTCGGGGAGCTGTTTTTT,CASSSPDREVGELFF
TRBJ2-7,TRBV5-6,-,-,TGTGCCAGCAGCTTGGCCCTAGACTCCTACGAGCAGTACTTC,CASSLALDSYEQYF
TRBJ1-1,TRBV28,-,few,TGTGCCAGCAGTAAGCTGGGCCGCGGGCAGAGCAACACTGAAGCTTTCTTT,CASSKLGRGQSNTEAFF